Below are 10 T cell receptor beta chains sequenced from a single sample in a study of CXCR3-negative and CXCR3-positive naive CD8 T cells. Through 5' RACE with UMI labels, the TRB cDNA libraries were prepared. One entry per CDR3 protein, without DNA, is what TCRdb gives after re-calling the 5' RACE reads. The sample shows some 39,000 distinct CDR3 sequences, and about 2% sits with its ten largest clones. Sequencing input: naive CXCR3- CD8+ T cells from blood. Subset reported: CD45RO-CCR7+CD27+CD95- naive CD8+ T cells lacking CXCR3 (TNR3-). The receptor source for this set is a human donor in good health. Some clones in this sample may be carry-over from other donors' samples.

The V call is TRBV15, the J call TRBJ2-6. In germline, CDR1 is LNHNV, CDR2 YYDKDF (reference sequence). The CDR3 extends over 14 amino acids. The chain's CDR3 is CATSRGSGANVLTF.

The chain uses TRBV7-9 and TRBJ2-7; as DNA is missing, the TRBD1 call by TCRdb cannot be tested. CDR1 and CDR2 from the germline V gene are SEHNR and FQNEAQ (reference sequence). The CDR3 is made up of 16 amino acids. The CDR3 region is CASSPTWDLGDYEQYF. The whole variable domain, filled in from reference TRBV7-9 and TRBJ2-7, reads DTGVSQNPRHKITKRGQNVTFRCDPISEHNRLYWYRQTLGQGPEFLTYFQNEAQLEKSRLLSDRFSAERPKGSFSTLEIQRTEQGDSAMYLCASSPTWDLGDYEQYFGPGTRLTVT.

This chain links TRBV27 with TRBJ2-2. The CDR3 length is 16 residues. Looked up from germline, CDR1 is MNHEY and CDR2 is SMNVEV (reference sequence). CDR3 residues: CASSPFGYVNTGELFF.

V gene TRBV29-1 combines with J gene TRBJ2-7. The V gene's germline CDR1 is SQVTM and CDR2 ANQGSEA. This CDR3 is 13 amino acids long. CDR3 sequence reads: CSVGPWGSSEQYF.

V usage is TRBV29-1 and J usage is TRBJ2-7; the D call from TCRdb, TRBD2, cannot be confirmed without DNA. This CDR3 is built from 15 residues. The germline gives CDR1 SQVTM, CDR2 ANQGSEA. The CDR3 spells CSVAGLAGNPYEQYF.

The CDR3 sequence: CASSLEPRKGAIYEQYF. The V and J genes are TRBV28 and TRBJ2-7; lacking DNA, the TRBD1 call made by TCRdb goes unchecked. Germline V lookup: CDR1 MDHEN, CDR2 SYDVKM. This CDR3 comprises 17 residues.

This chain joins TRBV12-3 or TRBV12-4 and TRBJ2-2. The CDR3 runs 12 residues. This CDR3 is CASSLLAGELFF.

The chain carries TRBV5-1 and TRBJ2-3. The CDR3 consists of 14 residues. The V gene's germline CDR1 is SGHRS and CDR2 YFSETQ. CDR3 in amino acids: CASSLALGTDTQYF.

The chain has TRBV29-1 and TRBJ1-1. The CDR3 is made up of 11 amino acids. The germline V gene has CDR1 SQVTM and CDR2 ANQGSEA. The CDR3 here is CSAHLNTEAFF.

The chain links TRBV6-2 or TRBV6-3 to TRBJ1-6. CDR1 and CDR2 from the germline V gene are MNHEY and SVGEGT. The CDR3 loop spans 16 amino acids. CDR3 protein: CASRQRQRSYNSPLHF.